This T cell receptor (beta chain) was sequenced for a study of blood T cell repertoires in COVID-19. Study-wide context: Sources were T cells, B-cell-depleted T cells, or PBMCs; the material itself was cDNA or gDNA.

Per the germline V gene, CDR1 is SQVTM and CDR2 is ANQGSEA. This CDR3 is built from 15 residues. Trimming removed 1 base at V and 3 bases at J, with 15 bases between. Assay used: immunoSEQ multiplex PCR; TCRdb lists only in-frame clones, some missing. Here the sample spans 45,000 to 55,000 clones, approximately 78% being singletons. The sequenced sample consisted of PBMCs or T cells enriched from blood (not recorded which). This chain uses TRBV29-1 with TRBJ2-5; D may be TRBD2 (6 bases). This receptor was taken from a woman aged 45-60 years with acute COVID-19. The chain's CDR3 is CSVEVDGLAKETQYF. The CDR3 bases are TGCAGCGTTGAAGTGGACGGGCTAGCGAAAGAGACCCAGTACTTC.